The source of this T cell receptor (beta chain) is a study of shared clonotypes between healthy human individuals. Germline V gives CDR1 MNHEY, CDR2 SMNVEV (reference sequence). The CDR3 is made up of 12 amino acids. With V trimmed by 6 bases and J by 7 bases, 1 base remained unmatched. Caucasian adults living in Nashville, Tennessee, provided all samples. Findings and limits, study-wide: Naive CD4 clonotype sharing across a few donors was approximately 5.2%.

Using around 180 ng DNA, 30,000 to 35,000 T cell genomes, the sorted-subset replicate PCRs were run. Original analysis: In the immunoSEQ data, sequences were junction-only and lacked quality scores, so filtering differed. Measured with immunoSEQ multiplex PCR; TCRdb has only the in-frame clones, and not every one. The V and J calls and clone size were taken over from that table, and D and trimming were inferred from the DNA. The repertoire includes 950,000 to 1,300,000 clones, around 75% of them detected once, and approximately 1.5% sits in the top ten. Points on this clone: Its antigen is as yet unknown.

The receptor comes from a man aged 18 to 29 in good health. The sequencing input was memory CD4+ T cells sorted from blood. Indicated subset: CD45RA-negative fraction. The rearrangement joins TRBV27 to TRBJ2-1, with 9 bases identical to TRBD1. The CDR3 here is CASSGQGNEQFF. The CDR3 region has the DNA TGTGCCAGCAGCGGACAGGGGAATGAGCAGTTCTTC.